This passage covers 4 T cell receptor beta chains from one sample sequenced in a study of breast tumors, draining lymph nodes, adjacent tissues. The lymph nodes were axillary draining lymph nodes from breast cancer patients. One entry per CDR3 protein, called by TCRdb with MiXCR from the multiplex PCR reads. This table has approximately 150,000 distinct CDR3 sequences, roughly 35% appearing once. The sequenced sample consisted of axillary lymph node tissue. The receptor set was obtained from a female donor with breast cancer. Some clones in this sample may be carry-over from other donors' samples.

This clonotype was observed a few times. A much larger clone lies a single base off, so this may be a read error. In this CDR3 the conserved last residue, phenylalanine or tryptophan, is missing, so a read error is likely. This chain connects TRBV9 to TRBJ2-7, with D perhaps given as TRBD1 or TRBD2 (5 bases each). V was shortened by 0 bases and J by 4 bases, with 8 bases between the two germline ends. Germline CDR1 reads SGDLS; CDR2 reads YYNGEE. The CDR3 spans 13 residues. CDR3 region: CASSVGGNYEQYS. CDR3 DNA: TGTGCCAGCAGCGTAGGGGGGAATTACGAGCAGTACTCC.

The chain joins TRBV5-6 to TRBJ2-6; D possibly corresponds to TRBD2 (6 bases). V lost 4 bases to trimming and J lost 9 bases, with 20 bases between them. The CDR3 loop spans 16 amino acids. The germline V gene has CDR1 SGHDT and CDR2 YYEEEE. In nucleotides, the CDR3 is TGTGCCAGCAGCGGCGGGGTCTTCTCAGGCGACAACGTCCTGACTTTC. It is translated as CASSGGVFSGDNVLTF.

Remarks on this clonotype: The CDR3 ends on some other residue instead of the conserved phenylalanine or tryptophan, so this is likely a read error. The CDR3 sequence: CASSNTQGWETQYL. In DNA form, the CDR3 reads TGTGCTAGCAGCAATACACAGGGATGGGAGACCCAGTACCTC. V is TRBV7-7 and J is TRBJ2-5; TRBD1 is a possible D gene (6 bases). The CDR3 consists of 14 residues. Germline V gene lookup returns CDR1 SSHAT and CDR2 FNYEAQ (reference sequence).

The chain recombines TRBV6-5 with TRBJ2-6; D is uncertain. CDR1 and CDR2 from the germline V gene are MNHEY and SVGAGI. V was pared by 6 bases and J by 13 bases, with 1 base between. CDR3 size: 8 residues. As DNA, the CDR3 is TGTGCCAGCAGAGTCCTGACTTTC. This encodes CASRVLTF.